The next 5 T cell receptor beta chains were all read from a single sample in a study of T cells in Graves' hyperthyroidism and ophthalmopathy. There were TCR beta CDR3 regions amplified from RNA transcripts. HTBI primers were the set used in a first-round RT-PCR of the TCR CDR3. TCRdb re-called the multiplex PCR reads with MiXCR, one entry per CDR3 protein. The sample shows approximately 600,000 distinct CDR3 sequences, over 11% of them seen only once. The sequenced sample consisted of blood. Receptors were obtained from a woman in her thirties with Graves' hyperthyroidism that later progressed to Graves' ophthalmopathy.

The chain links TRBV6-5 to TRBJ1-4, with D uncertain. The CDR3 runs 17 residues. V was pared by 1 base and J by 3 bases, with 15 bases between. Germline CDR1 and CDR2: MNHEY and SVGAGI. The CDR3 nucleotides read TGTGCCAGCAGTTACTATGTCTCCCCCCGGGCTAATGAAAAACTGTTTTTT. Residues: CASSYYVSPRANEKLFF.

This clonotype was counted ten times or more. The chain employs TRBV12-3 or TRBV12-4 and TRBJ1-3; D gene uncertain. The CDR3 contains 16 residues. Trimming stripped 5 bases from V and 4 bases from J, with 18 bases between. This chain's CDR3 is CASSPLALRTGNTIYF. The CDR3 nucleotides are TGTGCCAGCAGTCCCCTAGCCCTCCGGACGGGAAACACCATATATTTT.

The rearrangement links TRBV25-1 to TRBJ1-5; 7 bases fit TRBD1. The V segment lost 4 bases and the J segment 0 bases; nucleotides outside the gene matches: 3. This CDR3 comprises 15 residues. Germline lookup yields CDR1 MGHDK and CDR2 SYGVNS. The DNA of the CDR3 is TGTGCCAGCAGTGGGGGGACAGATAGCAATCAGCCCCAGCATTTT. Translated, it gives CASSGGTDSNQPQHF. Together with reference TRBV25-1 and TRBJ1-5, the CDR3 gives the full variable domain: EADIYQTPRYLVIGTGKKITLECSQTMGHDKMYWYQQDPGMELHLIHYSYGVNSTEKGDLSSESTVSRIRTEHFPLTLESARPSHTSQYLCASSGGTDSNQPQHFGDGTRLSIL.

The rearrangement links TRBV6-1 to TRBJ1-5; 9 bases match TRBD1. This CDR3 region has 15 residues. The V segment lost 2 bases and the J segment 5 bases; nucleotides outside the gene matches: 4. The V gene's germline CDR1 is MNHNS and CDR2 SASEGT. DNA of the CDR3: TGTGCCAGCAGTGAAAGGACAGGGGCGGATCAGCCCCAGCATTTT. Translated, it gives CASSERTGADQPQHF.

Of note for this clonotype: A read error may be the cause here, since a much bigger clone is one base away. The V and J genes are TRBV10-3 and TRBJ1-6; the D is unclear. Looked up from germline, CDR1 is ENHRY and CDR2 is SYGVKD. The CDR3 totals 13 residues. The V and J ends lost 6 bases and 5 bases respectively, with 8 bases between them. In nucleotides, the CDR3 is TGTGCCATCAGGGCGGGGAATAATTCACCCCTCCACTTT. This encodes CAIRAGNNSPLHF.